One T cell receptor (beta chain) is described in this entry. As yet, its antigen is unknown. Libraries were prepared by immunoSEQ multiplex PCR; TCRdb keeps only in-frame clonotypes and omits some of them. The table records 80,000 to 90,000 clones, around 90% of them present only once. The sample is drawn from a study of graft-versus-host responses after intestinal transplantation. Looked up from germline, CDR1 is SNHLY and CDR2 is FYNNEI. The V gene lost 4 bases and the J gene lost 2 bases, with 15 bases spanning the gap. This CDR3 is 16 amino acids long. The genes are TRBV2 and TRBJ1-5, with D possibly being TRBD1 (6 bases). The clonotype was recovered from a human donor who received an intestinal transplant. Sample: unstimulated CD4+ T cells sorted from spleen or lymph node cells, taken before intestinal transplant. The CDR3 DNA is TGTGCCAGCAGTGTCGAGGGGGGTAGTGGCAATCAGCCCCAGCATTTT. Translation gives CASSVEGGSGNQPQHF.